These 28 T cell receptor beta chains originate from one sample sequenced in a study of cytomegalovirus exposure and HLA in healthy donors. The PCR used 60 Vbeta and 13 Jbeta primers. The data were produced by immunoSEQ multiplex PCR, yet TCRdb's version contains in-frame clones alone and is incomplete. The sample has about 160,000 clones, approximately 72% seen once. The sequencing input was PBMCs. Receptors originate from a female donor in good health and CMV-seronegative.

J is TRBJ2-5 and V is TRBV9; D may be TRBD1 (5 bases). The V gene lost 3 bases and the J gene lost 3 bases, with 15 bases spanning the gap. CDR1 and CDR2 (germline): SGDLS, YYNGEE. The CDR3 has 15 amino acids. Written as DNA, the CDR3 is TGTGCCAGCAGCGAACCCGGACAAGGGAAAGAGACCCAGTACTTC. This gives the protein CASSEPGQGKETQYF.

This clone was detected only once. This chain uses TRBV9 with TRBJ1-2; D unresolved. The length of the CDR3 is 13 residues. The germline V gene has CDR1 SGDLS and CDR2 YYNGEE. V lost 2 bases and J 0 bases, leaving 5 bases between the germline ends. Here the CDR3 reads CASSVGTNYGYTF. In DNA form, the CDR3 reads TGTGCCAGCAGCGTCGGGACTAACTATGGCTACACCTTC.

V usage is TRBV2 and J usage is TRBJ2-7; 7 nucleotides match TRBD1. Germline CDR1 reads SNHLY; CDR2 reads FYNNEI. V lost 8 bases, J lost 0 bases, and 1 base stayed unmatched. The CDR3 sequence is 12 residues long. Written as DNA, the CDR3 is TGTGCCAGCGGACAGGTCTCCTACGAGCAGTACTTC. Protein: CASGQVSYEQYF.

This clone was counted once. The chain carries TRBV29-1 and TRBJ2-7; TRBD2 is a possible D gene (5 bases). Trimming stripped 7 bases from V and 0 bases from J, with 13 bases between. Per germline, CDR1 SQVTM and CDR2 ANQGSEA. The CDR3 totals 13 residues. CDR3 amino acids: CSARIGSSYEQYF. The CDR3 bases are TGCAGCGCCAGGATAGGGAGCTCCTACGAGCAGTACTTC.

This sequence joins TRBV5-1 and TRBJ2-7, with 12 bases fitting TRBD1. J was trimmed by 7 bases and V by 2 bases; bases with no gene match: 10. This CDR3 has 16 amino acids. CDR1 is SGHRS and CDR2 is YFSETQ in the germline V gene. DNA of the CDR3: TGCGCCAGCAGCTTCTCCGGGACAGGGGGCAGGTGGGAGCAGTACTTC. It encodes CASSFSGTGGRWEQYF.

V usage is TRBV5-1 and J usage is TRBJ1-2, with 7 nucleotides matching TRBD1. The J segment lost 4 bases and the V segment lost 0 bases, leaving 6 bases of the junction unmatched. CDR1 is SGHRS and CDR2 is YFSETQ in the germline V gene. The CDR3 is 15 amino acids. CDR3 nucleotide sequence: TGCGCCAGCAGCTTGGGGCTAAGACAGGGCTATGGCTACACCTTC. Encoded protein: CASSLGLRQGYGYTF.

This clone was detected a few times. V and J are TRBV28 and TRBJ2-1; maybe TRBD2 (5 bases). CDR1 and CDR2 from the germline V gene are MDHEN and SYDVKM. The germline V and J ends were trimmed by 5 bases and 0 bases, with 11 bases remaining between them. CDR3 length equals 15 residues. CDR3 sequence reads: CASSMSGASYNEQFF. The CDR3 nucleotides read TGTGCCAGCAGTATGAGCGGTGCCTCCTACAATGAGCAGTTCTTC.

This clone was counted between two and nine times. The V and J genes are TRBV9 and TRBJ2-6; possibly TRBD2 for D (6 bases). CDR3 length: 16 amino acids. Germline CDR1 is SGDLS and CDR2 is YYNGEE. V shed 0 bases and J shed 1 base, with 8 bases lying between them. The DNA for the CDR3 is TGTGCCAGCAGCGTAGGGAGGGGATCTGGGGCCAACGTCCTGACTTTC. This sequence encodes CASSVGRGSGANVLTF.

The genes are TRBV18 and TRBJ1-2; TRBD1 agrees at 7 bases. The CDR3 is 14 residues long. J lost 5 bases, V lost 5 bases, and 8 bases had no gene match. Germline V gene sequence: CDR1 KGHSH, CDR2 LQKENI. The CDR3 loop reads CASSTGQVGYGYTF. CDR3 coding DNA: TGTGCCAGCTCAACCGGACAGGTTGGTTATGGCTACACCTTC.

CDR3 nucleotides: TGTGCCAGCAGCCGGGACAGGGGATCCAATGAGCAGTTCTTC. It translates to CASSRDRGSNEQFF. This chain links TRBV7-2 with TRBJ2-1; 10 positions match TRBD1. CDR3 length equals 14 residues. Germline loops: CDR1 SGHTA, CDR2 FQGNSA. V trimming: 5 bases; J trimming: 6 bases; junction bases outside the gene matches: 4.

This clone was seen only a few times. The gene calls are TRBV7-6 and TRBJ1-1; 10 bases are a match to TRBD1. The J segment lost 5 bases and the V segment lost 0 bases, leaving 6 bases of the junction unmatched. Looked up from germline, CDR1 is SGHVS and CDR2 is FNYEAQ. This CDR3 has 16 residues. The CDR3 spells CASSLALGQGRTEAFF. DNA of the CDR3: TGTGCCAGCAGCTTAGCATTGGGACAGGGGAGGACTGAAGCTTTCTTT.

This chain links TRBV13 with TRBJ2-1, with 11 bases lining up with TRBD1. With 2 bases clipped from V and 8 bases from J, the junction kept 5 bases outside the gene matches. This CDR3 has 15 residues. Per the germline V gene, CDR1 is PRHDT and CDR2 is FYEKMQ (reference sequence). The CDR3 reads CASSLSGQGAYEQFF. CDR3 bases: TGTGCCAGCAGCTTATCCGGACAGGGGGCGTATGAGCAGTTCTTC.

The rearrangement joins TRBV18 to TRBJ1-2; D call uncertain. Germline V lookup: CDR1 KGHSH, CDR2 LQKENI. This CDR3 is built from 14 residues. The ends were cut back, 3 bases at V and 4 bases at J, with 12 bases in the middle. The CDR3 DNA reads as TGTGCCAGCTCACCCCTCCCGGGGAGCTATGGCTACACCTTC. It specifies CASSPLPGSYGYTF.

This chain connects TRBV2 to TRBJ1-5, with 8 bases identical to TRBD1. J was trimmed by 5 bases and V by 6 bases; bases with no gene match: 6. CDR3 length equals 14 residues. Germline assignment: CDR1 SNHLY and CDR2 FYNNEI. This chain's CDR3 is CASRADRDYQPQHF. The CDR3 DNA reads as TGTGCCAGCAGGGCGGACAGGGATTATCAGCCCCAGCATTTT.

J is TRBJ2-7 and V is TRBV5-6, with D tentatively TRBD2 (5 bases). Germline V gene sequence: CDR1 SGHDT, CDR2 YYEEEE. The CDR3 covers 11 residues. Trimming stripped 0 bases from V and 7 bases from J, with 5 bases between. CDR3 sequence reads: CASSLGLEQYF. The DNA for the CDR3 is TGTGCCAGCAGCTTGGGACTAGAGCAGTACTTC.

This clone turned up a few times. CDR3 bases: TGTGCCAGTAGTACGACAGGGAAGAGTAAGTACGGCTACACCTTC. The encoded protein is CASSTTGKSKYGYTF. The V call is TRBV19, the J call TRBJ1-2, with 7 bases fitting TRBD1. V trimming: 4 bases; J trimming: 8 bases; junction bases outside the gene matches: 13. Germline-derived CDR1 and CDR2 are LNHDA and SQIVND (reference sequence). CDR3 length: 15 amino acids.

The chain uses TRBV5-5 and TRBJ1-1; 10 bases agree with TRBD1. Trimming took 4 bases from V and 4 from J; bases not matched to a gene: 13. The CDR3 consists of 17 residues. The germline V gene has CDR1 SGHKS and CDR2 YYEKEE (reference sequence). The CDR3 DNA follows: TGTGCCAGCAGCCGCCTCGGGACAGGGGTGAGTACCACTGAAGCTTTCTTT. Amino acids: CASSRLGTGVSTTEAFF. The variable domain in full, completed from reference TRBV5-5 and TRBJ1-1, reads DAGVTQSPTHLIKTRGQQVTLRCSPISGHKSVSWYQQVLGQGPQFIFQYYEKEERGRGNFPDRFSARQFPNYSSELNVNALLLGDSALYLCASSRLGTGVSTTEAFFGQGTRLTVV.

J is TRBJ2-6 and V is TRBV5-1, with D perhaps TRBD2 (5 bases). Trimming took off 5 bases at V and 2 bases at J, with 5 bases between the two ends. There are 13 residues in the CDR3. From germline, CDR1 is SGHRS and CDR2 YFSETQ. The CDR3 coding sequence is TGCGCCAGCAGGGAGGCTGGGGCCAACGTCCTGACTTTC. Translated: CASREAGANVLTF.

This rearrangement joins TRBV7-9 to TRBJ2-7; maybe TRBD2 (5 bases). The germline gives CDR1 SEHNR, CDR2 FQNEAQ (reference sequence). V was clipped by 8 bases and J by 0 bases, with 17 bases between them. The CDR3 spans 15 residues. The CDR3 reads CASGSPGYSSYEQYF. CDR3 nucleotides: TGTGCCAGCGGCTCACCGGGGTACAGCTCCTACGAGCAGTACTTC.

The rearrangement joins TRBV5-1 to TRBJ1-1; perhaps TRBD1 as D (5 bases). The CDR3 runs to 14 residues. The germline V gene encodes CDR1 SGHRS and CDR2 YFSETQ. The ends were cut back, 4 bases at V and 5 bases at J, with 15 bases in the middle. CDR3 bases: TGCGCCAGCAGCCAGGGTGCACTGGAGACTGAAGCTTTCTTT. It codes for CASSQGALETEAFF.

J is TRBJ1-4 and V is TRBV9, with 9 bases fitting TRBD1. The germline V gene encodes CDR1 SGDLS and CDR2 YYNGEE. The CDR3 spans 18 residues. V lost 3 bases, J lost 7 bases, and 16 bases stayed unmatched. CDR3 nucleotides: TGTGCCAGCAGCGGATCAGTTGGGGGGACAGGGAGAGGTGAAAAACTGTTTTTT. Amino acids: CASSGSVGGTGRGEKLFF.

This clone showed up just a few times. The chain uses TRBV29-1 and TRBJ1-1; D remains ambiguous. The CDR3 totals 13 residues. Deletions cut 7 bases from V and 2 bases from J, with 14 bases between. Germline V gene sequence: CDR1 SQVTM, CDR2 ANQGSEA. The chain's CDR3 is CSAALTSNTEAFF. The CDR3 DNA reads TGCAGCGCCGCATTGACATCTAACACTGAAGCTTTCTTT. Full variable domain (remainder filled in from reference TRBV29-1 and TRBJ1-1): SAVISQKPSRDICQRGTSLTIQCQVDSQVTMMFWYRQQPGQSLTLIATANQGSEATYESGFVIDKFPISRPNLTFSTLTVSNMSPEDSSIYLCSAALTSNTEAFFGQGTRLTVV.

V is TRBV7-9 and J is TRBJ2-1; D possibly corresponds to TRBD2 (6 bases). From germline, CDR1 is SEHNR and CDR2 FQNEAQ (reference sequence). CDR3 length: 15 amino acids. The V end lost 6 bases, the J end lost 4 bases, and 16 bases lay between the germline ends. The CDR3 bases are TGTGCCAGCAGGAGGCTGGGAGGCGGATACAATGAGCAGTTCTTC. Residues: CASRRLGGGYNEQFF. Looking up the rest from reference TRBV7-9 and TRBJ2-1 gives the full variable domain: DTGVSQNPRHKITKRGQNVTFRCDPISEHNRLYWYRQTLGQGPEFLTYFQNEAQLEKSRLLSDRFSAERPKGSFSTLEIQRTEQGDSAMYLCASRRLGGGYNEQFFGPGTRLTVL.

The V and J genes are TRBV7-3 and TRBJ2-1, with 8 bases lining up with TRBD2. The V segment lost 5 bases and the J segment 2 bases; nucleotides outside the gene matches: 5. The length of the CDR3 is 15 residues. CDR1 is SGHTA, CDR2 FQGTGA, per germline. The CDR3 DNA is TGTGCCAGCAGCCGTGGCGGGGGGCCCTACAATGAGCAGTTCTTC. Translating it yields CASSRGGGPYNEQFF. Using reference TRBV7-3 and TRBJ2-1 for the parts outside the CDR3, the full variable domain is GAGVSQTPSNKVTEKGKYVELRCDPISGHTALYWYRQSLGQGPEFLIYFQGTGAADDSGLPNDRFFAVRPEGSVSTLKIQRTERGDSAVYLCASSRGGGPYNEQFFGPGTRLTVL.

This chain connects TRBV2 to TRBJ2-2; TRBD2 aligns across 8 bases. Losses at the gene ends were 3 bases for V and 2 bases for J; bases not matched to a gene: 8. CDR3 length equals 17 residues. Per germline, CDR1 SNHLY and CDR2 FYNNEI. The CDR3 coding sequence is TGTGCCAGCAGTGATTTAATAAGCGGGAGAAACACCGGGGAGCTGTTTTTT. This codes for CASSDLISGRNTGELFF.

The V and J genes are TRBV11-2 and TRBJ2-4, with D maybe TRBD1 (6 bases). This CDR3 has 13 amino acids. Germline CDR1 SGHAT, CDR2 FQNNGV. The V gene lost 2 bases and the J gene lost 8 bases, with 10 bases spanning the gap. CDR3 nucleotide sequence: TGTGCCAGCAGCTTAAACAGGGTGGACATTCAGTACTTC. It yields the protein CASSLNRVDIQYF.

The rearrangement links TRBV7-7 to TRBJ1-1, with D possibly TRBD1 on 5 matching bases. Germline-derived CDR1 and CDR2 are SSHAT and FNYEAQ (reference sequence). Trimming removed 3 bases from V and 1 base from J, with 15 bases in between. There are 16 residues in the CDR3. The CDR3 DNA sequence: TGTGCCAGCAGCTTGCCCTTCAGGGAAGCGAACACTGAAGCTTTCTTT. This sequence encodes CASSLPFREANTEAFF.

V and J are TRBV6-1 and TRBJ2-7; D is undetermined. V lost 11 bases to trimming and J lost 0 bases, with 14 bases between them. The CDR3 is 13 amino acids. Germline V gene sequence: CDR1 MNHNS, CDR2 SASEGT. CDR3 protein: CAGREAVSYEQYF. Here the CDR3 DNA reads TGTGCCGGCCGTGAGGCCGTCTCCTACGAGCAGTACTTC.